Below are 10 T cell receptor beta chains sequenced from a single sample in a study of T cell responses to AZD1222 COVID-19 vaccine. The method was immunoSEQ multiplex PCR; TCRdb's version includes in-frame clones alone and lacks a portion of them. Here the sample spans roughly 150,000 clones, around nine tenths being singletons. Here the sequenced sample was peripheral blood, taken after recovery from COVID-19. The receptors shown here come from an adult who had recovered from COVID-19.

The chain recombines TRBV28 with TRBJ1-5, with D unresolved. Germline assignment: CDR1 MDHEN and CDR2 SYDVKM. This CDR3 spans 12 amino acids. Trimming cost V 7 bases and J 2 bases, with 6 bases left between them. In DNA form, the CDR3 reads TGTGCCAGCAAAGCGGGCAATCAGCCCCAGCATTTT. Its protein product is CASKAGNQPQHF.

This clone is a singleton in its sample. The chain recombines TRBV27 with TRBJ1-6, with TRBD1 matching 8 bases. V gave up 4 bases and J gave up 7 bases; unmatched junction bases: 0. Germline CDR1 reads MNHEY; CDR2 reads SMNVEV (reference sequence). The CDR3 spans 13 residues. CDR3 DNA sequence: TGTGCCAGCAGTTGGGACAGGAATTCACCCCTCCACTTT. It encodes CASSWDRNSPLHF.

DNA for the CDR3: TGCAGCGCCCAGGCCGCCCTGGGAGAGCAGTACTTC. It is translated as CSAQAALGEQYF. This chain links TRBV29-1 with TRBJ2-7; D call uncertain. V shed 7 bases and J shed 7 bases, with 17 bases lying between them. Germline V lookup: CDR1 SQVTM, CDR2 ANQGSEA. The CDR3 spans 12 residues.

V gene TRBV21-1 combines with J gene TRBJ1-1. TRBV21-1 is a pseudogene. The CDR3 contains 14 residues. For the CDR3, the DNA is TGTGCCAGCAGCAAAGCGAGAGGGGGGAGTGAAGCTTTCTTT. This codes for CASSKARGGSEAFF.

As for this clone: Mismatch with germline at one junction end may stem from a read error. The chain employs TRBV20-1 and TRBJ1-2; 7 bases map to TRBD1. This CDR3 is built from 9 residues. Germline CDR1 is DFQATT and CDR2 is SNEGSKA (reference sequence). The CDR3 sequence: CSVRGQPSF. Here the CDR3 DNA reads TGCAGTGTACGGGGACAGCCAAGCTTC.

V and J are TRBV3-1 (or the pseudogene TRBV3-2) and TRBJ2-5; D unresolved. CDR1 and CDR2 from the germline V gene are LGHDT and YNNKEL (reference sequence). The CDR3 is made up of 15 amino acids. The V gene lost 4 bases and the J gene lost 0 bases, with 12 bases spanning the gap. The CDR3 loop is CASSLFYKDQETQYF. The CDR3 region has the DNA TGTGCCAGCAGCCTTTTTTATAAGGACCAAGAGACCCAGTACTTC.

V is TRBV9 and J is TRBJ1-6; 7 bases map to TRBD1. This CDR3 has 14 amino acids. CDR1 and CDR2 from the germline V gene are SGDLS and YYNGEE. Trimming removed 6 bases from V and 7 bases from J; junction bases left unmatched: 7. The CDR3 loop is CASNDQGGNSPLHF. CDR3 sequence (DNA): TGTGCCAGCAACGACCAGGGGGGGAATTCACCCCTCCACTTT. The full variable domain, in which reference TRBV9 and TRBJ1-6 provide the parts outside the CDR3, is DSGVTQTPKHLITATGQRVTLRCSPRSGDLSVYWYQQSLDQGLQFLIQYYNGEERAKGNILERFSAQQFPDLHSELNLSSLELGDSALYFCASNDQGGNSPLHFGNGTRLTVT.

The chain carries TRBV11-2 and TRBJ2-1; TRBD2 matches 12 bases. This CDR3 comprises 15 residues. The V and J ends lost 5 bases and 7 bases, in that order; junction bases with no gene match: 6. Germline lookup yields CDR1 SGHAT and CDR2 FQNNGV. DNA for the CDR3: TGTGCCAGCAGCCCGCTAGCGGGAGGGGGAAATGAGCAGTTCTTC. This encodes CASSPLAGGGNEQFF.

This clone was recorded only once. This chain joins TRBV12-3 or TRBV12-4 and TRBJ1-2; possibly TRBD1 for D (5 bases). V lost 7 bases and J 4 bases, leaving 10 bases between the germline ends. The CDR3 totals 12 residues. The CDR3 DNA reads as TGTGCCAGCAAAGGGGTGGCCTATGGCTACACCTTC. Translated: CASKGVAYGYTF.

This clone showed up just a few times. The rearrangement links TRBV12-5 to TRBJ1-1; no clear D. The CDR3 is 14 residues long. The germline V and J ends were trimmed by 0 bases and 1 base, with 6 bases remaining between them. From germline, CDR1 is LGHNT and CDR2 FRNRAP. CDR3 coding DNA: TGTGCTAGTGGTTTGGTACCAGAGAACACTGAAGCTTTCTTT. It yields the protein CASGLVPENTEAFF. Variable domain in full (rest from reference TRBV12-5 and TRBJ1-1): DARVTQTPRHKVTEMGQEVTMRCQPILGHNTVFWYRQTMMQGLELLAYFRNRAPLDDSGMPKDRFSAEMPDATLATLKIQPSEPRDSAVYFCASGLVPENTEAFFGQGTRLTVV.